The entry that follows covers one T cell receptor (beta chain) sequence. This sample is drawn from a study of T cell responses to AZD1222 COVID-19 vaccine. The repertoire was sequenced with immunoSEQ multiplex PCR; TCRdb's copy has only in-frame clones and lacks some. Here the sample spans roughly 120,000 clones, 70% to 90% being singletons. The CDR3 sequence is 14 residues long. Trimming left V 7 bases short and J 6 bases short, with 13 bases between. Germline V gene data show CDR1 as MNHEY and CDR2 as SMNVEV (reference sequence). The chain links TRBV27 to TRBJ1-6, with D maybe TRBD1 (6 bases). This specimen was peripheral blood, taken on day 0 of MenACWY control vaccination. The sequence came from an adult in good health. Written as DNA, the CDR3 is TGTGCCAGCACCTGGGGGCAGGGTAATTCACCCCTCCACTTT. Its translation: CASTWGQGNSPLHF.